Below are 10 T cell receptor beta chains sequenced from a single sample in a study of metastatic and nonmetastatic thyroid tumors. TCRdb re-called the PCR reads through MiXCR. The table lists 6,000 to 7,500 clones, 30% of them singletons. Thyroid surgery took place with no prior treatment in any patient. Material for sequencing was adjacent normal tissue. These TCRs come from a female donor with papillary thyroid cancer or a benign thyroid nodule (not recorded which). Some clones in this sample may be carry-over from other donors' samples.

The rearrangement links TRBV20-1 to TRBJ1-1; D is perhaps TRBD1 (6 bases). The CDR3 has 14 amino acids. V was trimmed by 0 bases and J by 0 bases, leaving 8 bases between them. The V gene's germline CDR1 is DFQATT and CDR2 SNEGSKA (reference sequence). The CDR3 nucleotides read TGCAGTGCTAGAGATCACAGGGTGAACACTGAAGCTTTCTTT. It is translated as CSARDHRVNTEAFF.

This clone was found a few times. The CDR3 region is CASRPRGGHTNTIYF. DNA for the CDR3: TGTGCCAGCAGACCAAGGGGGGGTCATACGAACACCATATATTTT. This sequence joins TRBV6-1 and TRBJ1-3, with D tentatively TRBD1 (6 bases). Trimming left V 6 bases short and J 7 bases short, with 19 bases between. This CDR3 contains 15 residues. CDR1 is MNHNS, CDR2 SASEGT, per germline.

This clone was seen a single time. CDR3 nucleotides: TGTGCCAGCAGCTACGTAGGTGGGGGAGGAGATACGCAGTATTTT. Protein sequence: CASSYVGGGGDTQYF. The chain links TRBV9 to TRBJ2-3, with a weak D call TRBD2 (6 bases). Trimming removed 4 bases from V and 5 bases from J, with 17 bases in between. The CDR3 contains 15 residues. Germline V lookup: CDR1 SGDLS, CDR2 YYNGEE.

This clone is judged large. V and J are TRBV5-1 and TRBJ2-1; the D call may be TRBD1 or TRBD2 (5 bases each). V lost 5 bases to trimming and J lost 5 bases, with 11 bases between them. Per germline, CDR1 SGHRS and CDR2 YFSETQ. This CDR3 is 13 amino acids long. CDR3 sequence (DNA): TGCGCCAGCAGGAGGGGCCAGGACAATGAGCAGTTCTTC. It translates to CASRRGQDNEQFF. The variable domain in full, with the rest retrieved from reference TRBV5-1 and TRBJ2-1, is KAGVTQTPRYLIKTRGQQVTLSCSPISGHRSVSWYQQTPGQGLQFLFEYFSETQRNKGNFPGRFSGRQFSNSRSEMNVSTLELGDSALYLCASRRGQDNEQFFGPGTRLTVL.

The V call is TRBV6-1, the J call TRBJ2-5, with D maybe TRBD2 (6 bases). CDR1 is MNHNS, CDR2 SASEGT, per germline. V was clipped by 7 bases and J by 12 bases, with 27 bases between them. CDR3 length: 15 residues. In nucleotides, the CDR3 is TGTGCCAGCACTCTTCTCACTAGCATCTACGGGAATAAGTACTTC. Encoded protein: CASTLLTSIYGNKYF.

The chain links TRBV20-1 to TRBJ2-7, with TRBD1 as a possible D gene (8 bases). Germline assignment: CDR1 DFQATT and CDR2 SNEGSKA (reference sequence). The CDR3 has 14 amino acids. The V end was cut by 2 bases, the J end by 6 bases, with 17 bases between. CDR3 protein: CSARPPDREGEQYF. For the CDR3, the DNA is TGCAGTGCTAGACCCCCGGACAGGGAGGGCGAGCAGTACTTC.

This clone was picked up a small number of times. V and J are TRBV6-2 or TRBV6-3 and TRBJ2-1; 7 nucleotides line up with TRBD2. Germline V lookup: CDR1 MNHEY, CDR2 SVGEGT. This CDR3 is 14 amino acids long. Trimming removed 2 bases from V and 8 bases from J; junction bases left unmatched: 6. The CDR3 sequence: CASSYMGGNDEQFF. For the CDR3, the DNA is TGTGCCAGCAGTTACATGGGGGGGAACGATGAGCAGTTCTTC.

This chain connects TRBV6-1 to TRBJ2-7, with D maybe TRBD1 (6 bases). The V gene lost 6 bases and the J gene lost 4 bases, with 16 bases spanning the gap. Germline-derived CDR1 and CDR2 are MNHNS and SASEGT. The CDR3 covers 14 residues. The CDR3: CASSPTGLSYEQYF. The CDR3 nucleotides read TGTGCCAGCAGCCCGACAGGTCTTTCATACGAGCAGTACTTC.

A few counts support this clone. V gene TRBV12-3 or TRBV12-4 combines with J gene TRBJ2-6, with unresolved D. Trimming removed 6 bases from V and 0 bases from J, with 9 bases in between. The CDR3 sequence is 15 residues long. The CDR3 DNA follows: TGTGCCAGCAGCTATCGGCGCTCTGGGGCCAACGTCCTGACTTTC. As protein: CASSYRRSGANVLTF.

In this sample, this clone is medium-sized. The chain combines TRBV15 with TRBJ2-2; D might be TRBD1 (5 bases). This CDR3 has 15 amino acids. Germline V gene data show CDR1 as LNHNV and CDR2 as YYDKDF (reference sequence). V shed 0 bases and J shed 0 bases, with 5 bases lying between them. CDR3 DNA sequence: TGTGCCACCAGCAGAGACAGGGCGAACACCGGGGAGCTGTTTTTT. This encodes CATSRDRANTGELFF.